Each of the 16 T cell receptor beta chains below was sequenced from the same sample in a study of blood T cells in healthy people across ages. The use of a sample-barcoded 5' primer and a J-beta primer mix characterized a second PCR of roughly 7 to 11 cycles. TCRdb reanalysed the 5' RACE reads using MiXCR and keeps one entry per CDR3 protein. The table shows 1.5 million to 2 million distinct CDR3 sequences, with about 50% occurring only once. Sequences were obtained from blood. The receptor set was obtained from a woman aged 40 to 55 in good health.

V usage is TRBV7-9 and J usage is TRBJ2-1; 9 nucleotides agree with TRBD1. The J call may not be correct, given that the DNA end is closer to TRBJ2-7. This CDR3 has 14 amino acids. From germline, CDR1 is SEHNR and CDR2 FQNEAQ (reference sequence). DNA of the CDR3: TGTGCCAGCAGCTACCGGGACAGGGTAAACGAGCAGTACTTC. Translating gives CASSYRDRVNEQYF.

This chain uses TRBV28 with TRBJ2-1, with TRBD2 matching over 10 bases. Trimming took 2 bases from V and 4 from J; bases not matched to a gene: 5. The V gene's germline CDR1 is MDHEN and CDR2 SYDVKM. This CDR3 contains 16 residues. The CDR3 region is CASSLVLSGGYNEQFF. CDR3 nucleotide sequence: TGTGCCAGCAGTTTAGTCCTTAGCGGGGGGTACAATGAGCAGTTCTTC.

The genes are TRBV5-1 and TRBJ2-3, with 14 bases matching TRBD2. CDR1 SGHRS and CDR2 YFSETQ come from the germline V gene. The CDR3 has 17 amino acids. V shed 2 bases and J 0 bases; nucleotides not matched to a gene: 2. The CDR3 loop is CASSFGLAGGSTDTQYF. The CDR3 region has the DNA TGCGCCAGCAGCTTCGGACTAGCGGGGGGTAGCACAGATACGCAGTATTTT.

The J gene is TRBJ2-1, the V gene TRBV24-1; the D gene is possibly TRBD2 (7 bases). Germline CDR1 and CDR2: KGHDR and SFDVKD. This CDR3 has 15 amino acids. Between the trimmed V and J ends, which lost 0 bases and 6 bases, there was a span of 11 bases. CDR3 sequence (DNA): TGTGCCACCAGTGATTTGCGAGGGGGGGGCAATGAGCAGTTCTTC. Residues: CATSDLRGGGNEQFF.

This clonotype has only one observation. The CDR3 here is CASEGDRPYCNEKLFF. CDR3 bases: TGTGCCAGCGAAGGGGACAGGCCGTACTGTAATGAAAAACTGTTTTTT. This chain links TRBV7-6 with TRBJ1-4; 8 bases map to TRBD1. The CDR3 is 16 residues long. The V gene's germline CDR1 is SGHVS and CDR2 FNYEAQ. V shed 8 bases, J shed 4 bases, and the junction held 12 bases outside the gene matches.

This clonotype turned up a few times. This chain links TRBV6-5 with TRBJ2-7; unclear D gene. The CDR3 loop spans 14 amino acids. The V and J ends lost 5 bases and 4 bases respectively, with 15 bases between them. CDR1 and CDR2 (germline): MNHEY, SVGAGI. The CDR3: CASSTTETQYEQYF. The CDR3 nucleotides read TGTGCCAGCAGTACTACAGAGACTCAATACGAGCAGTACTTC.

This chain uses TRBV24-1 with TRBJ1-2; 7 bases map to TRBD1. Per the germline V gene, CDR1 is KGHDR and CDR2 is SFDVKD. The CDR3 is 13 residues long. The V segment lost 7 bases and the J segment 5 bases; nucleotides outside the gene matches: 6. The CDR3 loop is CATSRTGIYGYTF. In DNA, the CDR3 is TGTGCCACCAGCCGGACAGGCATTTATGGCTACACCTTC.

The CDR3 loop is CASSVQGAQRRDEQFF. Written as DNA, the CDR3 is TGTGCCAGCAGCGTACAAGGGGCGCAGAGACGCGATGAGCAGTTCTTC. The chain has TRBV9 and TRBJ2-1, with D tentatively TRBD1 (5 bases). The V gene lost 1 base and the J gene lost 8 bases, with 19 bases spanning the gap. From germline, CDR1 is SGDLS and CDR2 YYNGEE. There are 16 residues in the CDR3.

The chain employs TRBV28 and TRBJ2-3, with a tentative D call TRBD1 (6 bases). The CDR3 is 20 amino acids. CDR1 and CDR2 from the germline V gene are MDHEN and SYDVKM. With 2 bases removed from V and 1 base from J, the gap between germline ends came to 25 bases. The CDR3 DNA reads as TGTGCCAGCAGTTTAAGGGCGTGGGGGCGAAACGACAGCTGCACAGATACGCAGTATTTT. It encodes CASSLRAWGRNDSCTDTQYF.

The genes are TRBV6-6 and TRBJ1-6; no reliable D call. The CDR3 sequence is 13 residues long. The germline CDR1 and CDR2 sequences are MNHNY and SVGAGI (reference sequence). V gave up 2 bases and J gave up 9 bases, with 8 bases separating them. CDR3 in amino acids: CASSYDQSSPLHF. The CDR3 DNA sequence: TGTGCCAGCAGTTACGATCAGAGTTCACCCCTCCACTTT.

This clonotype was observed a handful of times. This chain uses TRBV6-6 with TRBJ2-1; D ambiguous. The CDR3 totals 13 residues. V lost 2 bases, J lost 6 bases, and 8 bases lay in between. CDR1 is MNHNY and CDR2 is SVGAGI in the germline V gene (reference sequence). The CDR3 loop is CASSYPLPNEQFF. Here the CDR3 DNA reads TGTGCCAGCAGTTACCCTTTGCCCAATGAGCAGTTCTTC.

The chain joins TRBV29-1 to TRBJ2-1, with D perhaps assigned TRBD1 or TRBD2 (6 bases each). With 7 bases removed from V and 0 bases from J, the gap between germline ends came to 16 bases. Germline V CDR1 and CDR2: SQVTM, ANQGSEA. The CDR3 spans 15 residues. CDR3 residues: CSGTGAHRSYNEQFF. CDR3 sequence (DNA): TGCAGCGGGACGGGGGCGCATCGCTCCTACAATGAGCAGTTCTTC.

The chain joins TRBV5-1 to TRBJ2-5; TRBD1 aligns across 8 bases. The J call may not be correct, given that the DNA end is closer to TRBJ2-7. Germline V CDR1 and CDR2: SGHRS, YFSETQ. This CDR3 is built from 16 residues. CDR3 sequence reads: CASSLDPGGLTYEQYF. The CDR3, as DNA: TGCGCCAGCAGCTTGGACCCAGGGGGCCTCACCTACGAGCAGTACTTC.

J is TRBJ1-2 and V is TRBV3-1; no definite D call. V lost 1 base and J lost 2, with 11 bases in between. The CDR3 is made up of 15 amino acids. Germline values: CDR1 LGHDT, CDR2 YNNKEL (reference sequence). The CDR3 reads CASSQAETGNYGYTF. In nucleotides, the CDR3 is TGTGCCAGCAGCCAAGCCGAAACCGGGAACTATGGCTACACCTTC.

J is TRBJ1-2 and V is TRBV20-1; D gene ambiguous. Germline assignment: CDR1 DFQATT and CDR2 SNEGSKA (reference sequence). The CDR3 extends over 15 amino acids. Trimming pared 0 bases from V and 6 bases from J, leaving 17 bases between. The CDR3 region is CSARDEGALDDGYTF. The CDR3 nucleotides read TGCAGTGCTAGAGATGAGGGCGCTCTCGACGATGGCTACACCTTC.

The chain joins TRBV9 to TRBJ2-3, with 8 nucleotides matching TRBD2. The CDR3 length is 16 residues. V was clipped by 0 bases and J by 1 base; unmatched bases: 4. Germline V gives CDR1 SGDLS, CDR2 YYNGEE. The CDR3 region is CASSVGGGSRTDTQYF. CDR3 nucleotide sequence: TGTGCCAGCAGCGTAGGCGGGGGGTCCCGCACAGATACGCAGTATTTT.